These T cell receptor beta chains were read from a single sample in a study of cytomegalovirus exposure and HLA in healthy donors. Clones were read by immunoSEQ multiplex PCR, and TCRdb kept only the in-frame ones, dropping some. The sample lists roughly 120,000 clones, approximately 80% occurring once. Specimen: PBMCs. Receptors originate from a man between 40 and 49 years old in good health and CMV-seronegative. CDR3s leave out the opening cysteine and the closing phenylalanine or tryptophan. The size field is filled for only some rows; it gives once, few, many or a size class.

j_call: TRBJ2-7; clone_size: .; v_call: TRBV4-3; cdr3_aa: ASSQDRDCFEQY
j_call: TRBJ2-3; clone_size: .; v_call: TRBV29-1; cdr3_aa: SVGRELSTDTQY
j_call: TRBJ2-1; clone_size: few; v_call: TRBV7-9; cdr3_aa: ASSQDTAVVGEQF
j_call: TRBJ1-1; clone_size: .; v_call: TRBV5-4; cdr3_aa: ASKKGGPENTEAF
j_call: TRBJ2-1; clone_size: .; v_call: TRBV27; cdr3_aa: ASSLFGLVNEQF
j_call: TRBJ1-2; clone_size: once; v_call: TRBV19; cdr3_aa: ASSIVFRGNYGYT
j_call: TRBJ2-1; clone_size: .; v_call: TRBV2; cdr3_aa: ASSEGTDNEQF
j_call: TRBJ1-2; clone_size: .; v_call: TRBV2; cdr3_aa: ASSDSEAYGYT
j_call: TRBJ2-1; clone_size: .; v_call: TRBV29-1; cdr3_aa: SVILRERHNEQF
j_call: TRBJ2-3; clone_size: .; v_call: TRBV28; cdr3_aa: ASSQTAGATDTQY
j_call: TRBJ2-5; clone_size: .; v_call: TRBV18; cdr3_aa: ASSPSGGQETQY
j_call: TRBJ1-2; clone_size: .; v_call: TRBV30; cdr3_aa: AWSVLGVNNGYT
j_call: TRBJ1-1; clone_size: .; v_call: TRBV5-1; cdr3_aa: ASSSGTGVTEAF
j_call: TRBJ1-2; clone_size: .; v_call: TRBV28; cdr3_aa: ASSPGHRAGYT
j_call: TRBJ2-7; clone_size: .; v_call: TRBV5-4; cdr3_aa: ASSRDPGWRESFEQY
j_call: TRBJ2-7; clone_size: .; v_call: TRBV5-6; cdr3_aa: ASSPRGQDYEQY
j_call: TRBJ2-7; clone_size: .; v_call: TRBV7-2; cdr3_aa: ASTPSFGTRHEQY
j_call: TRBJ2-1; clone_size: once; v_call: TRBV6-1; cdr3_aa: ASSLGLDSYNEQF
j_call: TRBJ1-5; clone_size: .; v_call: TRBV19; cdr3_aa: ASSISRRGGQPQH
j_call: TRBJ2-1; clone_size: .; v_call: TRBV29-1; cdr3_aa: SVDGTARSSYNEQF
j_call: TRBJ2-2; clone_size: .; v_call: TRBV7-3; cdr3_aa: ASSFGGPGELF
j_call: TRBJ1-1; clone_size: .; v_call: TRBV7-2; cdr3_aa: ASSLSKNTEAF
j_call: TRBJ2-5; clone_size: .; v_call: TRBV2; cdr3_aa: ASSRDSYDETQY
j_call: TRBJ1-3; clone_size: .; v_call: TRBV2; cdr3_aa: ASSAGLLNSGNTIY
j_call: TRBJ1-5; clone_size: few; v_call: TRBV7-9; cdr3_aa: ASSFLDGNQPQH
j_call: TRBJ2-3; clone_size: .; v_call: TRBV30; cdr3_aa: AWRPKREGPDTQY
j_call: TRBJ2-2; clone_size: .; v_call: TRBV18; cdr3_aa: ASSPAGRPSNTGELF
j_call: TRBJ1-2; clone_size: .; v_call: TRBV16; cdr3_aa: ASSLTLGGGEDYGYT
j_call: TRBJ2-3; clone_size: few; v_call: TRBV7-3; cdr3_aa: ASRRTGGWADTQY
j_call: TRBJ1-4; clone_size: .; v_call: TRBV19; cdr3_aa: ASRTLATNEKLF
j_call: TRBJ2-3; clone_size: .; v_call: TRBV27; cdr3_aa: ASSLGRGLSTDTQY
j_call: TRBJ1-1; clone_size: once; v_call: TRBV5-1; cdr3_aa: ASSLDRGQGTEAF
j_call: TRBJ2-2; clone_size: few; v_call: TRBV5-1; cdr3_aa: ASRMGQGSGELF
j_call: TRBJ2-7; clone_size: .; v_call: TRBV6-5; cdr3_aa: ASSYNSYNEQY
j_call: TRBJ2-2; clone_size: medium-sized; v_call: TRBV9; cdr3_aa: ASSVEAGGPSSGELF
j_call: TRBJ1-2; clone_size: .; v_call: TRBV28; cdr3_aa: ASSSGQGAWGYT
j_call: TRBJ2-5; clone_size: .; v_call: TRBV6-1; cdr3_aa: ASRRDVLQEQY
j_call: TRBJ2-5; clone_size: .; v_call: TRBV19; cdr3_aa: ASRTEGGQETQY
j_call: TRBJ2-7; clone_size: .; v_call: TRBV6-1; cdr3_aa: ASSWDRGQHEQY
j_call: TRBJ1-1; clone_size: .; v_call: TRBV2; cdr3_aa: ASSVLGGTEAF
j_call: TRBJ1-5; clone_size: .; v_call: TRBV28; cdr3_aa: ASSFGRLYSNQPQH
j_call: TRBJ2-7; clone_size: .; v_call: TRBV28; cdr3_aa: ATTSGTSGYYEQY
j_call: TRBJ2-3; clone_size: .; v_call: TRBV30; cdr3_aa: AWRTSAGGSFSTDTQY